Each of the 26 T cell receptor beta chains below was sequenced from the same sample in a study of T cells after yellow fever vaccination. TCRdb reanalysed the 5' RACE reads using MiXCR and keeps one entry per CDR3 protein. The profile shows some 15,000 distinct CDR3 sequences, approximately 7% of them singletons. The material sequenced was PBMCs, either bulk or a sorted T-cell subset (CD4+, CD8+, memory, or dextramer-sorted; not recorded which), taken on the day of the yellow fever booster vaccination. These receptors came from a man aged 18 to 29 who received the YFV17D yellow fever vaccine.

Sample share makes this clonotype medium-sized (0.01 to 0.1%). V is TRBV6-2 or TRBV6-3 and J is TRBJ2-1; no clear D. The germline V and J ends were trimmed by 2 bases and 5 bases, with 7 bases remaining between them. There are 13 residues in the CDR3. The germline V gene encodes CDR1 MNHEY and CDR2 SVGEGT. DNA for the CDR3: TGTGCCAGCAGTTACAGGGAAAACAATGAGCAGTTCTTC. As protein: CASSYRENNEQFF.

This clonotype has ten or more counts. The rearrangement links TRBV4-3 to TRBJ2-5; the match to TRBD2 covers 9 bases. V dropped 4 bases and J dropped 4; count of bases not matched to a gene: 4. The CDR3 totals 14 residues. The germline CDR1 and CDR2 sequences are LGHNA and YSLEER. The CDR3 spells CASSPIAGAETQYF. DNA for the CDR3: TGCGCCAGCAGCCCCATAGCGGGAGCAGAGACCCAGTACTTC.

This clonotype was counted ten times or more. The V call is TRBV4-3, the J call TRBJ1-2; no clear D. Germline-derived CDR1 and CDR2 are LGHNA and YSLEER. The CDR3 contains 15 residues. The V and J ends lost 2 bases and 5 bases respectively, with 15 bases between them. The CDR3 DNA follows: TGCGCCAGCAGCCAATCGACGCAGCCTTCGTATGGCTACACCTTC. It codes for CASSQSTQPSYGYTF.

This clonotype showed up many times. The chain uses TRBV5-6 and TRBJ1-1; D ambiguous. In germline, CDR1 is SGHDT, CDR2 YYEEEE. The V and J ends lost 4 bases and 1 base respectively, with 11 bases between them. This CDR3 spans 14 amino acids. The CDR3 DNA reads TGTGCCAGCAGCAAAGGACTCGGGAACACTGAAGCTTTCTTT. Its translation is CASSKGLGNTEAFF.

In its sample, this clonotype was seen many times. The chain couples TRBV2 to TRBJ2-1; 9 bases map to TRBD1. The junction had 6 bases not matched to a gene; V was cut back by 6 bases and J by 0 bases. The CDR3 runs to 16 residues. Germline CDR1 is SNHLY and CDR2 is FYNNEI. For the CDR3, the DNA is TGTGCCAGCAGGGCAACAGGGGGCGCCTCCTACAATGAGCAGTTCTTC. This sequence encodes CASRATGGASYNEQFF.

This clonotype was seen many times. This chain uses TRBV12-3 or TRBV12-4 with TRBJ1-5; a weak D match, TRBD1 (5 bases). V was pared by 3 bases and J by 6 bases, with 9 bases between. This CDR3 spans 13 amino acids. CDR3 loop: CASSLERGQPQHF. CDR3 in DNA: TGTGCCAGCAGTTTGGAAAGGGGTCAGCCCCAGCATTTT.

This clonotype was found many times. The chain is built from TRBV5-4 and TRBJ2-1; 8 nucleotides match TRBD2. The CDR3 totals 18 residues. CDR1 is SGHNT, CDR2 YYREEE, per germline (reference sequence). V gave up 4 bases and J gave up 0 bases; unmatched junction bases: 12. For the CDR3, the DNA is TGTGCCAGCAGCGGTCAGGTTGGCGGGGGGAGCTCCTACAATGAGCAGTTCTTC. Residues: CASSGQVGGGSSYNEQFF.

There are many counts of this clonotype. This CDR3 is CASSQREVTEAFF. In DNA, the CDR3 is TGCGCCAGCAGCCAACGGGAAGTTACTGAAGCTTTCTTT. V is TRBV4-1 and J is TRBJ1-1; no reliable D call. V was shortened by 2 bases and J by 5 bases, with 9 bases between the two germline ends. The CDR3 covers 13 residues. Germline CDR1 and CDR2: MGHRA and YSYEKL.

Within the sample, this clonotype is medium-sized (0.01 to 0.1%). CDR3: CSASDIDRVIADTQYF. The CDR3 DNA follows: TGCAGTGCTAGCGATATCGACAGGGTTATCGCAGATACGCAGTATTTT. The J gene is TRBJ2-3, the V gene TRBV20-1, with TRBD1 matching over 7 bases. After removal of 3 bases from V and 4 bases from J, the junction contained 13 bases not matched to a gene. CDR1 and CDR2 from the germline V gene are DFQATT and SNEGSKA (reference sequence). This CDR3 is 16 amino acids long.

This clonotype was recorded many times. V is TRBV5-5 and J is TRBJ2-7; D uncertain. Deletions cut 0 bases from V and 3 bases from J, with 7 bases between. The CDR3 is 13 residues long. CDR1 and CDR2 from the germline V gene are SGHKS and YYEKEE (reference sequence). In DNA form, the CDR3 reads TGTGCCAGCAGCTTGGAAGCAGTCTACGAGCAGTACTTC. Its translation: CASSLEAVYEQYF.

This clonotype was counted ten times or more. The J gene is TRBJ2-1, the V gene TRBV29-1; 9 nucleotides match TRBD2. The CDR3 has 15 residues. CDR1 and CDR2 from the germline V gene are SQVTM and ANQGSEA. Losses at the gene ends were 3 bases for V and 2 bases for J; bases not matched to a gene: 5. The CDR3 DNA is TGCAGCGTTGATGTAGCGGGGGTCGCCTACAATGAGCAGTTCTTC. Residues: CSVDVAGVAYNEQFF.

At least ten counts were recorded for this clonotype. The rearrangement uses TRBV5-4 and TRBJ2-1; 8 bases map to TRBD2. V shed 1 base, J shed 9 bases, and the junction held 12 bases outside the gene matches. The germline gives CDR1 SGHNT, CDR2 YYREEE (reference sequence). The CDR3 runs 16 residues. The CDR3 DNA reads as TGTGCCAGCAGCTTGCTGTCCGGGGGGGCCGGTGGTGAGCAGTTCTTC. Its protein product is CASSLLSGGAGGEQFF. Variable domain in full (rest from reference TRBV5-4 and TRBJ2-1): ETGVTQSPTHLIKTRGQQVTLRCSSQSGHNTVSWYQQALGQGPQFIFQYYREEENGRGNFPPRFSGLQFPNYSSELNVNALELDDSALYLCASSLLSGGAGGEQFFGPGTRLTVL.

At least ten counts were recorded for this clonotype. The chain recombines TRBV6-6 with TRBJ2-3; 9 positions match TRBD1. V gave up 6 bases and J gave up 3 bases; unmatched junction bases: 7. Germline V CDR1 and CDR2: MNHNY, SVGAGI (reference sequence). The CDR3 contains 15 residues. The DNA for the CDR3 is TGTGCCAGCAGACGGACAGGGGCGATGACAGATACGCAGTATTTT. Translation gives CASRRTGAMTDTQYF.

This clonotype is categorized as medium-sized (0.01 to 0.1%). The genes are TRBV20-1 and TRBJ2-3; D may be TRBD1 (7 bases). The ends were cut back, 0 bases at V and 4 bases at J, with 14 bases in the middle. Looked up from germline, CDR1 is DFQATT and CDR2 is SNEGSKA (reference sequence). The CDR3 is 15 residues long. Written as DNA, the CDR3 is TGCAGTGCTAGAGATGGGCCCAGGGGGGCAGATACGCAGTATTTT. Amino acids: CSARDGPRGADTQYF.

This clonotype was observed many times. The V gene is TRBV4-1, the J gene TRBJ1-2; the D gene is possibly TRBD1 (5 bases). V gave up 3 bases and J gave up 8 bases, with 22 bases separating them. The germline gives CDR1 MGHRA, CDR2 YSYEKL. The CDR3 runs 16 residues. The DNA of the CDR3 is TGCGCCAGCAGCCACGCGGGGGAGGCTCTAGTAGGGGGCTACACCTTC. It is translated as CASSHAGEALVGGYTF.

In its sample, this clonotype ranks as medium-sized. The J gene is TRBJ1-1, the V gene TRBV7-9; the D is unclear. V lost 7 bases and J lost 3, with 12 bases in between. The CDR3 consists of 13 residues. CDR1 is SEHNR, CDR2 FQNEAQ, per germline (reference sequence). The DNA for the CDR3 is TGTGCCAGCACCCCCAGAGAGGACACTGAAGCTTTCTTT. This codes for CASTPREDTEAFF.

This clonotype was seen many times. V is TRBV28 and J is TRBJ1-3; 9 positions agree with TRBD1. The CDR3 runs to 16 residues. The trim removed 5 bases at V and 3 bases at J, leaving 8 bases unmatched. The germline CDR1 and CDR2 sequences are MDHEN and SYDVKM. This chain's CDR3 is CASSGFGTGRGNTIYF. Here the CDR3 DNA reads TGTGCCAGCAGTGGGTTCGGGACAGGGCGTGGAAACACCATATATTTT.

This chain connects TRBV5-6 to TRBJ2-5; the D is unclear. V dropped 9 bases and J dropped 5 bases, with 17 bases sitting between them. Looked up from germline, CDR1 is SGHDT and CDR2 is YYEEEE. CDR3 length: 13 amino acids. CDR3 amino acids: CAIRSVAAETQYF. The DNA of the CDR3 is TGTGCCATCAGGTCTGTAGCTGCCGAGACCCAGTACTTC.

This clonotype was seen at least ten times. This chain uses TRBV5-4 with TRBJ2-3; 8 nucleotides align to TRBD2. The V and J ends lost 1 base and 0 bases, in that order; junction bases with no gene match: 7. CDR1 is SGHNT, CDR2 YYREEE, per germline (reference sequence). The CDR3 has 17 amino acids. The chain's CDR3 is CASSLKSGGASTDTQYF. DNA of the CDR3: TGTGCCAGCAGCTTGAAGAGCGGGGGAGCTAGCACAGATACGCAGTATTTT.

This clonotype rates as medium-sized. V is TRBV5-5 and J is TRBJ2-5; D gene ambiguous. Germline V gene data show CDR1 as SGHKS and CDR2 as YYEKEE (reference sequence). The CDR3 has 13 residues. Between the trimmed V and J ends, which lost 5 bases and 4 bases, there was a span of 12 bases. This chain's CDR3 is CASRSGPLETQYF. For the CDR3, the DNA is TGTGCCAGCAGATCCGGGCCTCTAGAGACCCAGTACTTC.

This clonotype is labeled medium-sized (0.01 to 0.1%). The chain has TRBV7-3 and TRBJ2-3; TRBD2 matches at 8 bases. V lost 5 bases to trimming and J lost 5 bases; unmatched junction nucleotides: 12. CDR3 size: 16 residues. Per the germline V gene, CDR1 is SGHTA and CDR2 is FQGTGA. In DNA, the CDR3 is TGTGCCAGCAGCCCTCGGGGGGGGGCTGGAGGAGATACGCAGTATTTT. This translates into CASSPRGGAGGDTQYF.

This clonotype is labeled as medium-sized. The chain links TRBV18 to TRBJ2-1; 7 bases are shared with TRBD2. Germline CDR1 KGHSH, CDR2 LQKENI. V trimming: 4 bases; J trimming: 6 bases; junction bases outside the gene matches: 9. The CDR3 spans 15 residues. CDR3 coding DNA: TGTGCCAGCTCACGAAGACTAGCTAACGGCAATGAGCAGTTCTTC. Its protein is CASSRRLANGNEQFF.

By its share, this clonotype is medium-sized. The gene calls are TRBV6-5 and TRBJ2-3, with 9 nucleotides matching TRBD1. This CDR3 has 16 residues. The ends lost 2 bases at V and 5 bases at J; junction bases unmatched: 8. Germline V CDR1 and CDR2: MNHEY, SVGAGI. Here the CDR3 DNA reads TGTGCCAGCAGTTACGGCACAGGGGGCGGGGGAGATACGCAGTATTTT. It yields the protein CASSYGTGGGGDTQYF.

This clonotype was counted ten times or more. The rearrangement uses TRBV27 and TRBJ1-3, with D perhaps matching TRBD1 (5 bases). Germline V CDR1 and CDR2: MNHEY, SMNVEV (reference sequence). The CDR3 contains 13 residues. The V end was cut by 5 bases, the J end by 10 bases, with 15 bases between. CDR3 residues: CASSQGRLGTIYF. As DNA, the CDR3 is TGTGCCAGCAGTCAGGGACGGCTAGGGACCATATATTTT.

The CDR3 protein is CASSYSTKPTDTQYF. The CDR3 nucleotides are TGTGCCAGCAGTTACTCGACCAAGCCCACAGATACGCAGTATTTT. The gene calls are TRBV6-6 and TRBJ2-3; D not resolved. V shed 0 bases and J shed 2 bases, with 9 bases lying between them. Germline-derived CDR1 and CDR2 are MNHNY and SVGAGI (reference sequence). This CDR3 contains 15 residues.

This clonotype showed up many times. This chain links TRBV10-1 with TRBJ2-7, with 7 positions matching TRBD1. Germline V gene data show CDR1 as WNHNN and CDR2 as SYGVQD (reference sequence). Trimming at V came to 6 bases and at J to 4 bases, leaving 12 bases not matched to a gene. The CDR3 length is 15 residues. CDR3 sequence: CASSLSGTAIYEQYF. The CDR3 coding sequence is TGCGCCAGCAGCCTCTCCGGGACAGCTATATACGAGCAGTACTTC.